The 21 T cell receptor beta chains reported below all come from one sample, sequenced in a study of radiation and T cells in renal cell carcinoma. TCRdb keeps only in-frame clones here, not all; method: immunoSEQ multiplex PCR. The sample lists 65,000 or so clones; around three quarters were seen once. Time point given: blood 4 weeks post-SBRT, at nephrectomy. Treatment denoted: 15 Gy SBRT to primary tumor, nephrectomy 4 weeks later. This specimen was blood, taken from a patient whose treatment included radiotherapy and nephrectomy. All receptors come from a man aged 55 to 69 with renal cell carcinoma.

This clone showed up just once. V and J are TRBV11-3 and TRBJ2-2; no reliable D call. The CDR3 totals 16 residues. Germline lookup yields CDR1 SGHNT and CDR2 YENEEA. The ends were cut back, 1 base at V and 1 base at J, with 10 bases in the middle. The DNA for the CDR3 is TGTGCCAGCAGCTTAGTTGGCGGATGGAACACCGGGGAGCTGTTTTTT. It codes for CASSLVGGWNTGELFF. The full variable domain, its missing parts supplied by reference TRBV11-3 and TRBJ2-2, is EAGVVQSPRYKIIEKKQPVAFWCNPISGHNTLYWYLQNLGQGPELLIRYENEEAVDDSQLPKDRFSAERLKGVDSTLKIQPAELGDSAVYLCASSLVGGWNTGELFFGEGSRLTVL.

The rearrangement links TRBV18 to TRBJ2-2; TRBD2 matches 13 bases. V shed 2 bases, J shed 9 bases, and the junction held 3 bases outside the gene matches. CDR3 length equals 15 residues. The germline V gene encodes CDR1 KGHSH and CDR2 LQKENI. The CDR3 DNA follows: TGTGCCAGCTCACCAACTAGCGGGAGGGCTCGGGAGCTGTTTTTT. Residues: CASSPTSGRARELFF. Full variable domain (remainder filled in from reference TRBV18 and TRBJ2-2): NAGVMQNPRHLVRRRGQEARLRCSPMKGHSHVYWYRQLPEEGLKFMVYLQKENIIDESGMPKERFSAEFPKEGPSILRIQQVVRGDSAAYFCASSPTSGRARELFFGEGSRLTVL.

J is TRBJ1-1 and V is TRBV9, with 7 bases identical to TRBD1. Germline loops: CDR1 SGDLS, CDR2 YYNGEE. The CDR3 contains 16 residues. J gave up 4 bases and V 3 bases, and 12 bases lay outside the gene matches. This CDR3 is CASSAPGGEESTEAFF. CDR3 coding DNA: TGTGCCAGCAGCGCCCCAGGGGGAGAAGAGAGCACTGAAGCTTTCTTT. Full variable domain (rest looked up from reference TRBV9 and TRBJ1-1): DSGVTQTPKHLITATGQRVTLRCSPRSGDLSVYWYQQSLDQGLQFLIQYYNGEERAKGNILERFSAQQFPDLHSELNLSSLELGDSALYFCASSAPGGEESTEAFFGQGTRLTVV.

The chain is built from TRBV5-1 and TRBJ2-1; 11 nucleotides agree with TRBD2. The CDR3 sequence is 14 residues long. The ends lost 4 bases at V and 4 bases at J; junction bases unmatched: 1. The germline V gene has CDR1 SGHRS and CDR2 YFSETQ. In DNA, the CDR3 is TGCGCCAGCAGCGGGACTAGCGGATACAATGAGCAGTTCTTC. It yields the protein CASSGTSGYNEQFF.

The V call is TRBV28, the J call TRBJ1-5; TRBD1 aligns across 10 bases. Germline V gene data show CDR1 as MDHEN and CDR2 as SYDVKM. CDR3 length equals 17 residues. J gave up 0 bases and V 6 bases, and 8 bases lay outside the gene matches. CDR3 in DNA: TGTGCCAGCAGCCCTTCGACAGGGGGCCATAGCAATCAGCCCCAGCATTTT. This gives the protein CASSPSTGGHSNQPQHF.

The CDR3 spells CASSLTVTTDTQYF. The DNA for the CDR3 is TGTGCCAGCAGCTTAACAGTTACCACAGATACGCAGTATTTT. The chain recombines TRBV7-9 with TRBJ2-3; the D is unclear. CDR1 is SEHNR, CDR2 FQNEAQ, per germline (reference sequence). The V end was cut by 2 bases, the J end by 2 bases, with 8 bases between. The CDR3 has 14 amino acids.

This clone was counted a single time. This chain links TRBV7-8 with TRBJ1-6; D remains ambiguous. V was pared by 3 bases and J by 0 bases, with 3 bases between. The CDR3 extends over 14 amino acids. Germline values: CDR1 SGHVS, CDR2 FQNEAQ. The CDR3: CASSFGSYNSPLHF. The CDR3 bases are TGTGCCAGCAGCTTCGGCTCCTATAATTCACCCCTCCACTTT.

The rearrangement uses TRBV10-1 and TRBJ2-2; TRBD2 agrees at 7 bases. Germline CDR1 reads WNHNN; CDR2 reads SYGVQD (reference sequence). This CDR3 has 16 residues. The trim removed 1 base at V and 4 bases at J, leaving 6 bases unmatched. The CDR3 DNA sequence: TGCGCCAGCAGTGAGTTCGTTAGCGGGCCCACCGGGGAGCTGTTTTTT. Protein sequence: CASSEFVSGPTGELFF.

The CDR3 here is CASSLGLAGHPPQETQYF. CDR3 sequence (DNA): TGTGCCAGCAGCTTAGGGTTAGCGGGCCACCCCCCCCAAGAGACCCAGTACTTC. The chain employs TRBV7-2 and TRBJ2-5; TRBD2 matches 7 bases. The junction had 12 bases not matched to a gene; V was cut back by 1 base and J by 1 base. This CDR3 contains 18 residues. Germline V lookup: CDR1 SGHTA, CDR2 FQGNSA.

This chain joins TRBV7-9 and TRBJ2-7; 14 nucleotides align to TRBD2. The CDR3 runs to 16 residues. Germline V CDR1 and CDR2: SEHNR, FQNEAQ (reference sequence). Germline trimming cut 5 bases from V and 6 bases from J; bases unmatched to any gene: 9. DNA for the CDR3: TGTGCCAGCAGCCCAACGACTAGCGGGGGGGCAGGCGAGCAGTACTTC. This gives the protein CASSPTTSGGAGEQYF.

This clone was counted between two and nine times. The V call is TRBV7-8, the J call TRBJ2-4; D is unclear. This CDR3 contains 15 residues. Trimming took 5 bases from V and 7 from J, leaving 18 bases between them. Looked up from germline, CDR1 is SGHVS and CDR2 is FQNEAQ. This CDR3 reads CASSRDVRQANIQYF. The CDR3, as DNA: TGTGCCAGCAGCCGAGACGTTCGTCAGGCGAACATTCAGTACTTC.

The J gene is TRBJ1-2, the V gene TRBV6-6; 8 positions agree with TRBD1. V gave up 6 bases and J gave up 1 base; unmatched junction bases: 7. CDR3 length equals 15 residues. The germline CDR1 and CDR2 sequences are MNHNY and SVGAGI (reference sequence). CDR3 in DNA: TGTGCCAGCAGCCGTCCCGGACAGGGTAACTATGGCTACACCTTC. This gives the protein CASSRPGQGNYGYTF.

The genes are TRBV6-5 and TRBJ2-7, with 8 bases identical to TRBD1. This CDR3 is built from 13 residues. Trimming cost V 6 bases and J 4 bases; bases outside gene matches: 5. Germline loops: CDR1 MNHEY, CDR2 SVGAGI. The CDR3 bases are TGTGCCAGCAGAGGGACAGGTTCTTACGAGCAGTACTTC. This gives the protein CASRGTGSYEQYF.

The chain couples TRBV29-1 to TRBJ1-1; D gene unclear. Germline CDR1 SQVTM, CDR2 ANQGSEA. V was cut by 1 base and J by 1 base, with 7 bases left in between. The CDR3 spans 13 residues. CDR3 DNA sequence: TGCAGCGTTGAAGGGGAGGCGAACACTGAAGCTTTCTTT. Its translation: CSVEGEANTEAFF. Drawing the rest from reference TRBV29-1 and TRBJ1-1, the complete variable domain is SAVISQKPSRDICQRGTSLTIQCQVDSQVTMMFWYRQQPGQSLTLIATANQGSEATYESGFVIDKFPISRPNLTFSTLTVSNMSPEDSSIYLCSVEGEANTEAFFGQGTRLTVV.

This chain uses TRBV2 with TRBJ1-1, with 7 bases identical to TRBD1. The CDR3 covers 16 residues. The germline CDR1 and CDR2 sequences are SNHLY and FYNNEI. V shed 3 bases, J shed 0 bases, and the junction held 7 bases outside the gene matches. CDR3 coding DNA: TGTGCCAGCAGTGACCCAAGGGGGCACATGAACACTGAAGCTTTCTTT. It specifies CASSDPRGHMNTEAFF.

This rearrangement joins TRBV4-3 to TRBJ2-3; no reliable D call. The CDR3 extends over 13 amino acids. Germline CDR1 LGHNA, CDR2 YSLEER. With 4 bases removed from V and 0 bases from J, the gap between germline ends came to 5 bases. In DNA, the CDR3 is TGCGCCAGCAGCCGCGTAAGCACAGATACGCAGTATTTT. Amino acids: CASSRVSTDTQYF.

CDR3 protein: CASSLVGARGGANVLTF. The CDR3, as DNA: TGTGCCAGCAGCTTAGTGGGGGCCCGGGGTGGTGCCAACGTCCTGACTTTC. The V and J genes are TRBV7-2 and TRBJ2-6; D may be TRBD1 (6 bases). The ends were cut back, 1 base at V and 7 bases at J, with 17 bases in the middle. The CDR3 contains 17 residues. CDR1 is SGHTA, CDR2 FQGNSA, per germline.

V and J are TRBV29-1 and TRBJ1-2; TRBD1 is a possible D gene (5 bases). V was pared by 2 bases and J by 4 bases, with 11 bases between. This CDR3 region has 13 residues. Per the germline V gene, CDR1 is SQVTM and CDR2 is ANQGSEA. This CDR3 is CSVELQGIYGYTF. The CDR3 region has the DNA TGCAGCGTTGAATTGCAGGGTATCTATGGCTACACCTTC. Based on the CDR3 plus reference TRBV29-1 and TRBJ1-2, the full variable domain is SAVISQKPSRDICQRGTSLTIQCQVDSQVTMMFWYRQQPGQSLTLIATANQGSEATYESGFVIDKFPISRPNLTFSTLTVSNMSPEDSSIYLCSVELQGIYGYTFGSGTRLTVV.

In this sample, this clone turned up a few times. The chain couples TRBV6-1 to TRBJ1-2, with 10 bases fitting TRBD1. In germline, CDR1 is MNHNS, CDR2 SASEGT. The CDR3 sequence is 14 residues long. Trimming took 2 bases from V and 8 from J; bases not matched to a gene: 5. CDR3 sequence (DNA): TGTGCCAGCAGTGAACTTACGGGACAGGGGGGCTACACCTTC. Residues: CASSELTGQGGYTF.

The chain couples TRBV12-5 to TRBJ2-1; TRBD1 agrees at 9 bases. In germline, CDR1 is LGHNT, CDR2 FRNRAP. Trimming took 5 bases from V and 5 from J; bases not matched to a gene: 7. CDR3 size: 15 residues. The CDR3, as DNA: TGTGCTAGTGGTAAAGGACAGGGGATGGACAATGAGCAGTTCTTC. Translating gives CASGKGQGMDNEQFF.

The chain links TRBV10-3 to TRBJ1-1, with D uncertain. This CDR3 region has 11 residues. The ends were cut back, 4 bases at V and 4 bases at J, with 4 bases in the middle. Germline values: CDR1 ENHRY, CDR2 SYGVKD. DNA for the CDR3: TGTGCCATCAGTGGGGGCACTGAAGCTTTCTTT. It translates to CAISGGTEAFF.